This passage covers 29 T cell receptor beta chains from one sample sequenced in a study of OX40 agonist ivuxolimab in advanced cancers. TCRdb's table, derived via immunoSEQ multiplex PCR, lists solely in-frame clones and lacks some. In the table there are about 58,000 clones, about 90% of which are singletons. The sequenced sample was CD4+ or CD8+ T cells sorted from blood, obtained in a trial of the OX40 agonist ivuxolimab. All receptors derive from an adult with an advanced solid tumor such as melanoma, head and neck, liver or kidney cancer.

The gene calls are TRBV7-2 and TRBJ2-1, with 10 nucleotides matching TRBD2. The J segment lost 7 bases and the V segment lost 5 bases, leaving 11 bases of the junction unmatched. Germline CDR1 is SGHTA and CDR2 is FQGNSA. The CDR3 runs 16 residues. The CDR3 region has the DNA TGTGCCAGCAGCCACCAAGCGGGAGGGCCTGGTAATGAGCAGTTCTTC. Its translation is CASSHQAGGPGNEQFF.

The CDR3 sequence is CASSLGGFNQPQHF. The CDR3 DNA is TGTGCCAGCAGTTTAGGGGGGTTCAATCAGCCCCAGCATTTT. V usage is TRBV28 and J usage is TRBJ1-5, with D perhaps matching TRBD1 (5 bases). Trimming left V 2 bases short and J 3 bases short, with 8 bases between. CDR3 length: 14 residues. From germline, CDR1 is MDHEN and CDR2 SYDVKM.

The rearrangement uses TRBV28 and TRBJ1-1, with 7 bases that match TRBD1. V was pared by 5 bases and J by 5 bases, with 8 bases of the junction left unmatched. CDR3 length equals 14 residues. Germline loops: CDR1 MDHEN, CDR2 SYDVKM. CDR3 loop: CASSTRGRRTEAFF. CDR3 DNA: TGTGCCAGCAGTACGAGGGGGCGCCGGACTGAAGCTTTCTTT.

The chain uses TRBV4-1 and TRBJ1-2; 8 bases align to TRBD1. The CDR3 is 13 amino acids. J gave up 4 bases and V 4 bases, and 2 bases lay outside the gene matches. Germline-derived CDR1 and CDR2 are MGHRA and YSYEKL. The CDR3 protein is CASSRDRGYGYTF. In DNA, the CDR3 is TGCGCCAGCAGCCGAGACAGGGGCTATGGCTACACCTTC.

In DNA form, the CDR3 reads TGTGCCAGTAGTAACCCCAAGGGAGGGAGTCCGACCGGGGAGCTGTTTTTT. Protein sequence: CASSNPKGGSPTGELFF. The chain is built from TRBV19 and TRBJ2-2; the match to TRBD2 covers 7 bases. The CDR3 covers 17 residues. J lost 5 bases, V lost 4 bases, and 13 bases had no gene match. In germline, CDR1 is LNHDA, CDR2 SQIVND (reference sequence).

The J gene is TRBJ2-6, the V gene TRBV18; no reliable D call. CDR1 KGHSH and CDR2 LQKENI come from the germline V gene. CDR3 length: 15 amino acids. The V and J ends lost 1 base and 1 base respectively, with 5 bases between them. CDR3 DNA: TGTGCCAGCTCACCACGGAATTCTGGGGCCAACGTCCTGACTTTC. Its protein product is CASSPRNSGANVLTF.

The V call is TRBV6-5, the J call TRBJ1-3, with D maybe TRBD1 (5 bases). The CDR3 contains 16 residues. V shed 0 bases and J shed 2 bases, with 11 bases lying between them. Germline V gives CDR1 MNHEY, CDR2 SVGAGI. The CDR3 sequence: CASSYSRGGTGNTIYF. CDR3 DNA sequence: TGTGCCAGCAGTTACTCGCGGGGGGGAACTGGAAACACCATATATTTT.

This chain uses TRBV6-6 with TRBJ2-1, with no clear D. V was trimmed by 0 bases and J by 7 bases, leaving 7 bases between them. This CDR3 has 13 amino acids. Germline-derived CDR1 and CDR2 are MNHNY and SVGAGI (reference sequence). Written as DNA, the CDR3 is TGTGCCAGCAGTTACTCAGGGTGGAATGAGCAGTTCTTC. Protein: CASSYSGWNEQFF.

The chain has TRBV27 and TRBJ2-3, with D perhaps TRBD2 (6 bases). The germline V gene encodes CDR1 MNHEY and CDR2 SMNVEV (reference sequence). V dropped 5 bases and J dropped 6 bases, with 18 bases sitting between them. This CDR3 contains 15 residues. Here the CDR3 DNA reads TGTGCCAGCAGTCCAGGCGGGGCGGCGGGCGATACGCAGTATTTT. This encodes CASSPGGAAGDTQYF.

The rearrangement joins TRBV25-1 to TRBJ1-2; TRBD1 is a possible D gene (6 bases). This CDR3 has 15 amino acids. The V gene's germline CDR1 is MGHDK and CDR2 SYGVNS. Trimming removed 6 bases at V and 8 bases at J, with 22 bases between. DNA for the CDR3: TGTGCCAGCAGCCAAGCCATGGACAGTCCCCGGGGCTACACCTTC. This translates into CASSQAMDSPRGYTF.

This clone occurred a few times. V and J are TRBV29-1 and TRBJ2-3; TRBD2 agrees at 8 bases. Germline CDR1 SQVTM, CDR2 ANQGSEA. The CDR3 length is 14 residues. The V segment lost 7 bases and the J segment 5 bases; nucleotides outside the gene matches: 11. This CDR3 is CSGYRGGVVDTQYF. The CDR3 coding sequence is TGCAGCGGCTACCGGGGGGGCGTCGTAGATACGCAGTATTTT.

CDR3: CASSLGVWQGMNTEAFF. CDR3 nucleotide sequence: TGTGCCAGCAGCTTAGGCGTTTGGCAGGGAATGAACACTGAAGCTTTCTTT. The rearrangement links TRBV7-2 to TRBJ1-1, with D possibly being TRBD1 (5 bases). The germline gives CDR1 SGHTA, CDR2 FQGNSA. V lost 1 base, J lost 0 bases, and 15 bases lay in between. The CDR3 sequence is 17 residues long.

V and J are TRBV25-1 and TRBJ2-3; TRBD2 aligns across 7 bases. Losses at the gene ends were 7 bases for V and 3 bases for J; bases not matched to a gene: 4. Looked up from germline, CDR1 is MGHDK and CDR2 is SYGVNS. This CDR3 spans 13 amino acids. The CDR3 coding sequence is TGTGCCAGCACTGGCGGGAGTACAGATACGCAGTATTTT. It translates to CASTGGSTDTQYF.

The CDR3 region has the DNA TGTGCCAGCGAAGGACTCCGGTGGGGAACAGATACGCAGTATTTT. It is translated as CASEGLRWGTDTQYF. The chain carries TRBV2 and TRBJ2-3, with D perhaps matching TRBD2 (5 bases). Germline lookup yields CDR1 SNHLY and CDR2 FYNNEI. Trimming pared 8 bases from V and 3 bases from J, leaving 18 bases between. The CDR3 extends over 15 amino acids.

This clone came up once. The V and J genes are TRBV7-8 and TRBJ1-3; possible D gene TRBD1, 5 bases. CDR3 size: 16 residues. V was trimmed by 1 base and J by 0 bases, leaving 10 bases between them. The V gene's germline CDR1 is SGHVS and CDR2 FQNEAQ. CDR3 amino acids: CASSLVGTVSGNTIYF. DNA for the CDR3: TGTGCCAGCAGCTTAGTCGGGACGGTCTCTGGAAACACCATATATTTT.

The chain carries TRBV12-2 and TRBJ2-5; the D call TRBD2 from the table was never checked on the DNA. TRBV12-2 counts as a pseudogene. CDR3 length: 16 amino acids. The CDR3 reads CASRLTRGGGQETQYF. CDR3 DNA: TGTGCAAGTCGCTTAACCCGGGGGGGAGGCCAAGAGACCCAGTACTTC.

The chain couples TRBV5-5 to TRBJ2-1; TRBD1 might be the D (6 bases). The length of the CDR3 is 15 residues. V shed 4 bases and J shed 1 base, with 12 bases lying between them. CDR1 is SGHKS and CDR2 is YYEKEE in the germline V gene (reference sequence). CDR3 protein: CASSPGAGSYNEQFF. CDR3 coding DNA: TGTGCCAGCAGCCCAGGGGCAGGATCCTACAATGAGCAGTTCTTC.

The chain recombines TRBV5-6 with TRBJ2-6; no definite D call. This CDR3 has 16 residues. Germline-derived CDR1 and CDR2 are SGHDT and YYEEEE. V was cut by 4 bases and J by 0 bases, with 11 bases left in between. The CDR3 is CASSRGRSSGANVLTF. For the CDR3, the DNA is TGTGCCAGCAGCCGCGGACGGAGCTCTGGGGCCAACGTCCTGACTTTC.

The rearrangement joins TRBV7-3 to TRBJ2-7; TRBD1 is a possible D gene (5 bases). CDR1 and CDR2 (germline): SGHTA, FQGTGA. The CDR3 contains 15 residues. V lost 5 bases to trimming and J lost 4 bases, with 18 bases between them. The chain's CDR3 is CASSPSPGGAYEQYF. The CDR3 DNA is TGTGCCAGCAGCCCAAGTCCTGGTGGGGCATACGAGCAGTACTTC.

The chain links TRBV2 to TRBJ1-4; 8 positions match TRBD1. CDR1 is SNHLY, CDR2 FYNNEI, per germline. The CDR3 extends over 12 amino acids. Unmatched junction bases numbered 2, after V lost 6 bases and J lost 8 bases. CDR3 protein: CASRTGVEKLFF. CDR3 bases: TGTGCCAGCAGGACAGGGGTCGAAAAACTGTTTTTT.

This clone has only one observation. The rearrangement uses TRBV6-4 and TRBJ2-2; 11 bases fit TRBD2. The junction had 5 bases not matched to a gene; V was cut back by 6 bases and J by 2 bases. Germline CDR1 reads MRHNA; CDR2 reads SNTAGT. The CDR3 length is 16 residues. In DNA form, the CDR3 reads TGTGCCAGCAGCCTGACTAGCGGGGCCAACACCGGGGAGCTGTTTTTT. Translating it yields CASSLTSGANTGELFF.

Note on this clone: The same CDR3 arises from other DNA sequences in this sample as well. The chain joins TRBV7-2 to TRBJ2-7; TRBD1 is a possible D gene (5 bases). The CDR3 is 15 amino acids. V was pared by 1 base and J by 3 bases, with 13 bases between. Per germline, CDR1 SGHTA and CDR2 FQGNSA. CDR3: CASSLVQGANYEQYF. DNA of the CDR3: TGTGCCAGCAGCTTAGTGCAAGGGGCCAACTACGAGCAGTACTTC.

V is TRBV28 and J is TRBJ2-2; D could derive from TRBD1 or TRBD2 (6 bases each). V was pared by 10 bases and J by 3 bases, with 18 bases between. Germline V gene data show CDR1 as MDHEN and CDR2 as SYDVKM. This CDR3 region has 15 residues. The CDR3 spells CATQPGAEDTGELFF. The CDR3 region has the DNA TGTGCCACTCAACCGGGGGCGGAAGACACCGGGGAGCTGTTTTTT.

The chain links TRBV28 to TRBJ2-7, with 7 bases aligning to TRBD2. Germline loops: CDR1 MDHEN, CDR2 SYDVKM. The CDR3 sequence is 14 residues long. J gave up 5 bases and V 4 bases, and 8 bases lay outside the gene matches. In DNA, the CDR3 is TGTGCCAGCAGTTCCCCGACTAGCTTCCACGAGCAGTACTTC. Its translation is CASSSPTSFHEQYF.

The gene calls are TRBV5-1 and TRBJ2-5; 8 bases align to TRBD2. CDR1 and CDR2 (germline): SGHRS, YFSETQ. The V gene end was trimmed by 0 bases and the J gene end by 2 bases; junction bases not matched to a gene: 3. This CDR3 contains 15 residues. This chain's CDR3 is CASSLAGLGQETQYF. The DNA of the CDR3 is TGCGCCAGCAGCTTGGCGGGACTAGGGCAAGAGACCCAGTACTTC.

This chain connects TRBV10-3 to TRBJ2-3; maybe TRBD2 (6 bases). CDR3 length: 14 amino acids. The V end was cut by 4 bases, the J end by 2 bases, with 10 bases between. The germline V gene encodes CDR1 ENHRY and CDR2 SYGVKD. CDR3 in amino acids: CAISGGLPTDTQYF. The CDR3 coding sequence is TGTGCCATCAGTGGGGGACTTCCCACAGATACGCAGTATTTT.

Written as DNA, the CDR3 is TGTGCCAGCAGTGAATTGGGGGCCAACTATGGCTACACCTTC. Translating it yields CASSELGANYGYTF. The chain carries TRBV2 and TRBJ1-2, with a possible D match to TRBD1 (6 bases). Germline V gene sequence: CDR1 SNHLY, CDR2 FYNNEI. The V gene lost 2 bases and the J gene lost 2 bases, with 9 bases spanning the gap. The CDR3 contains 14 residues.

This clone was observed once. This chain uses TRBV28 with TRBJ2-3, with a weak D call TRBD2 (6 bases). Per the germline V gene, CDR1 is MDHEN and CDR2 is SYDVKM. Trimming removed 7 bases at V and 1 base at J, with 21 bases between. This CDR3 has 17 residues. The CDR3 here is CASISGGQAGGTDTQYF. The CDR3 DNA is TGTGCCAGCATTTCCGGAGGGCAGGCTGGGGGCACAGATACGCAGTATTTT.

This clone was picked up a small number of times. The gene calls are TRBV28 and TRBJ2-2; TRBD2 agrees at 14 bases. This CDR3 is 17 amino acids long. CDR1 and CDR2 from the germline V gene are MDHEN and SYDVKM. V was clipped by 7 bases and J by 7 bases; unmatched bases: 11. Written as DNA, the CDR3 is TGTGCCAGCACGCTTACGGGACTAGCGGGAGAGGGCGGGGAGCTGTTTTTT. Its protein product is CASTLTGLAGEGGELFF.